One sample yielded the 3 T cell receptor beta chains listed below, sequenced in a study of beta chain features in type 1 diabetes. Sequencing targeted expressed TCRB transcripts, as all isolated RNA had been reverse transcribed. Profiled with immunoSEQ multiplex PCR; TCRdb holds only in-frame clones, not every one. The table records some 900,000 clones, about a sixth of them present only once. Sample: naive CD4+ T cells from blood. These receptors originate from a woman between 18 and 29 years old in good health.

The rearrangement uses TRBV7-3 and TRBJ2-1, with 10 bases lining up with TRBD1. The CDR3 is 15 amino acids. V dropped 5 bases and J dropped 2; count of bases not matched to a gene: 3. Germline assignment: CDR1 SGHTA and CDR2 FQGTGA. CDR3 protein: CASSIGQGAYNEQFF. CDR3 nucleotide sequence: TGTGCCAGCAGCATAGGACAGGGGGCCTACAATGAGCAGTTCTTC.

The chain carries TRBV4-3 and TRBJ2-7; D perhaps matches TRBD1 (6 bases). CDR1 and CDR2 from the germline V gene are LGHNA and YSLEER. CDR3 length equals 13 residues. V was trimmed by 2 bases and J by 7 bases, leaving 12 bases between them. CDR3 in DNA: TGCGCCAGCAGCCAACTACAGGGTAAAGAGCAGTACTTC. Protein: CASSQLQGKEQYF.

DNA for the CDR3: TGTGCCAGCAGTAACAGCGGGAGGGCCCGGGAGACCCAGTACTTC. It codes for CASSNSGRARETQYF. This chain uses TRBV25-1 with TRBJ2-5, with TRBD2 matching 10 bases. The CDR3 is 15 amino acids. The germline V gene encodes CDR1 MGHDK and CDR2 SYGVNS. J was trimmed by 5 bases and V by 5 bases; bases with no gene match: 8.